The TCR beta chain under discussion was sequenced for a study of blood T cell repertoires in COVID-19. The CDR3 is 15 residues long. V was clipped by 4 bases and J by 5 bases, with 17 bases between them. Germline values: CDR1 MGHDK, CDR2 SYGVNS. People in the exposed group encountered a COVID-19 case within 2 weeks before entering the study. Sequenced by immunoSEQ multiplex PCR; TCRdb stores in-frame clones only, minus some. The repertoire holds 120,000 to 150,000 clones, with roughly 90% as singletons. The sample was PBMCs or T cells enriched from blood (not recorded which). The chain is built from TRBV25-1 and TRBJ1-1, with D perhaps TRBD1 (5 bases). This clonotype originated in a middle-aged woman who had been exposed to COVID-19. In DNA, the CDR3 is TGTGCCAGCAGTGCTCCGGGACTCCTGAGAACTGAAGCTTTCTTT. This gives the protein CASSAPGLLRTEAFF.